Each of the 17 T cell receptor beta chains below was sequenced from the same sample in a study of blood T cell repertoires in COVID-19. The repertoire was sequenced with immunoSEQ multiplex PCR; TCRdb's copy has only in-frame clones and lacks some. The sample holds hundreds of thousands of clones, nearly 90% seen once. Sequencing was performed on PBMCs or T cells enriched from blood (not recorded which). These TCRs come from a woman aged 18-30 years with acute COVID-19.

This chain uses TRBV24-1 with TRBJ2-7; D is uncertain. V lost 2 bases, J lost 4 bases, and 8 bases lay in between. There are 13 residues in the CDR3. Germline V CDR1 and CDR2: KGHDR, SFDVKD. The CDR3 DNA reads TGTGCCACCAGTGATTCGTACAAATACGAGCAGTACTTC. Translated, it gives CATSDSYKYEQYF.

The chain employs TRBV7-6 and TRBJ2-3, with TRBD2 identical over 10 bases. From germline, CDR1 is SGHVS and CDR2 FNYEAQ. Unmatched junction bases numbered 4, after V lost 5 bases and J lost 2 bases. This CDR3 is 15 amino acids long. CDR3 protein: CASSLLAGDTDTQYF. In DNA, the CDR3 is TGTGCCAGCAGCCTTCTAGCGGGGGACACAGATACGCAGTATTTT.

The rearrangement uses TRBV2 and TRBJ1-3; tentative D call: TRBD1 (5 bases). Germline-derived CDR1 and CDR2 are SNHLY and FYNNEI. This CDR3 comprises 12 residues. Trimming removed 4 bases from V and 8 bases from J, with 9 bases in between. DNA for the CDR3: TGTGCCAGCAGTGCAGGGTCGGACACCATATATTTT. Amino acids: CASSAGSDTIYF.

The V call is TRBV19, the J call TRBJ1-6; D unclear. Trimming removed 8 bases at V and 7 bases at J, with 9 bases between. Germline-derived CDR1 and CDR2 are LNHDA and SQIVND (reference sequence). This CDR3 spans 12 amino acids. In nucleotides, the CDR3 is TGTGCCAGTCAAGAGTCCAATTCACCCCTCCACTTT. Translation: CASQESNSPLHF.

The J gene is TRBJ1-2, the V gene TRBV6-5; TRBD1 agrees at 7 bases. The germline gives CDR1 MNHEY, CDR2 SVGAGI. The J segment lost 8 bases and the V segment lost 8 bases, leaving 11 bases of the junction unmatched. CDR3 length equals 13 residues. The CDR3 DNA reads TGTGCCAGCTTTGACAGGGAGTCTCGGGGCTACACCTTC. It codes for CASFDRESRGYTF.

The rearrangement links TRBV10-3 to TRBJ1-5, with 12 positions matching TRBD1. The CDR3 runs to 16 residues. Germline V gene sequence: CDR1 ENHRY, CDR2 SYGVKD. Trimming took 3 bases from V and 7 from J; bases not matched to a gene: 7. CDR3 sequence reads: CAISDSGTGGAQPQHF. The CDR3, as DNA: TGTGCCATCAGTGACTCTGGGACAGGGGGCGCCCAGCCCCAGCATTTT.

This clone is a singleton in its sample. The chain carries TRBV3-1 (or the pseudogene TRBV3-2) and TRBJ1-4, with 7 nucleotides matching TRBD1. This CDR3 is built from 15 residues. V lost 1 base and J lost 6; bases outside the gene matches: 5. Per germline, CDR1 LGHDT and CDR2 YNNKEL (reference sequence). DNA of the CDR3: TGTGCCAGCAGCCAAGTGACAGGGATTTATGAAAAACTGTTTTTT. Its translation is CASSQVTGIYEKLFF.

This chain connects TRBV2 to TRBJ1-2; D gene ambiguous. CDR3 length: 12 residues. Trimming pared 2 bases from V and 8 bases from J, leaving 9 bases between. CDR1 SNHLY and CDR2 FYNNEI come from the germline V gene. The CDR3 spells CASSERVPGYTF. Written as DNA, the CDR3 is TGTGCCAGCAGTGAACGGGTACCGGGCTACACCTTC.

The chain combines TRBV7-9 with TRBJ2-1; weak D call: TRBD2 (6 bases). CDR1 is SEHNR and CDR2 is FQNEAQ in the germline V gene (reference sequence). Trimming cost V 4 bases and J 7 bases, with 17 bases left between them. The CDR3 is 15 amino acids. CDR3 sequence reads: CASSSPGTEGNEQFF. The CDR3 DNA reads TGTGCCAGCAGCTCTCCCGGGACGGAGGGAAATGAGCAGTTCTTC.

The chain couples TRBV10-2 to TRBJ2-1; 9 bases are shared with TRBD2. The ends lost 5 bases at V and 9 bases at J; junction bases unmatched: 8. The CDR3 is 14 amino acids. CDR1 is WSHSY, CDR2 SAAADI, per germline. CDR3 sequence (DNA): TGCGCCAGCAGTATTGCGGGAGGGCCCCGTGAGCAGTTCTTC. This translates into CASSIAGGPREQFF.

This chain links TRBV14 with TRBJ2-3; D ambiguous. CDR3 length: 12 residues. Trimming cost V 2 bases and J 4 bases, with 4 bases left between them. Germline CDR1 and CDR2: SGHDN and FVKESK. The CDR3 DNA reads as TGTGCCAGCAGCCAACTACCAGATACGCAGTATTTT. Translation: CASSQLPDTQYF.

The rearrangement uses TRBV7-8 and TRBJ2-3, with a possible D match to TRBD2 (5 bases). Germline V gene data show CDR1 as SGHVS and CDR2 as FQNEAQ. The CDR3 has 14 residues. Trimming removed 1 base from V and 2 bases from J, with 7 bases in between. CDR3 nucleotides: TGTGCCAGCAGCTTAGGAGGGTTCACAGATACGCAGTATTTT. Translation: CASSLGGFTDTQYF.

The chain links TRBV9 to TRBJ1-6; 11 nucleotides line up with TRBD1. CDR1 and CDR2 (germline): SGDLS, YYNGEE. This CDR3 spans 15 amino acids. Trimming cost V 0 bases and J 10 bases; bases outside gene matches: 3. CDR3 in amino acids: CASSVGDRGWSPLHF. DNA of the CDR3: TGTGCCAGCAGCGTAGGGGACAGGGGGTGGTCACCCCTCCACTTT.

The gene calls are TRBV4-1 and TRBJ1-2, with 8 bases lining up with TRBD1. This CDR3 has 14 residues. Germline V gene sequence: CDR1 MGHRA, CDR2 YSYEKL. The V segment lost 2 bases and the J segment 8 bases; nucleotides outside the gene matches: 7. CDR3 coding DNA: TGCGCCAGCAGCCAACCCCGGACAGGGTACGGCTACACCTTC. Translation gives CASSQPRTGYGYTF.

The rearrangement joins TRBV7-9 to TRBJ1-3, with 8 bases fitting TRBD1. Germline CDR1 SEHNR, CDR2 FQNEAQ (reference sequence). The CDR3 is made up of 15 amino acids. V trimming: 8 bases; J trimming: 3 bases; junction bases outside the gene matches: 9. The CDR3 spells CASESRGRVGNTIYF. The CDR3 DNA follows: TGTGCCAGCGAGTCCAGGGGGCGCGTTGGAAACACCATATATTTT.

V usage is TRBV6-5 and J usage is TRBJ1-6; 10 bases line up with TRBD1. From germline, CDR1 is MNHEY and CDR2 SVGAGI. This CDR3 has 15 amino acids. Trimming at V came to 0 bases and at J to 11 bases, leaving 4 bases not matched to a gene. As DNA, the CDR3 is TGTGCCAGCAGTTACTCGACAGGGGGCGAGGCACCCCTCCACTTT. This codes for CASSYSTGGEAPLHF.

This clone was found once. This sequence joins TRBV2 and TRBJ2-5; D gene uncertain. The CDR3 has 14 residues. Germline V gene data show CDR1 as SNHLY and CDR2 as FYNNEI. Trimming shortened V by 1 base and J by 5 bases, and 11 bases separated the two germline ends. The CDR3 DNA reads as TGTGCCAGCAGTGAAGTCGGAGAATGGGAGACCCAGTACTTC. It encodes CASSEVGEWETQYF.